What follows are 5 T cell receptor beta chains derived from one specimen sequenced in a study of blood T cell repertoires in COVID-19. Here immunoSEQ multiplex PCR was the method, and the copy in TCRdb shows in-frame clones only, minus some. The sample consists of 160,000 or so clones, over 75% of them appearing once. Sequenced sample: peripheral blood. The receptors come from a man between 60 and 70 years old with active or convalescent COVID-19.

The chain recombines TRBV7-2 with TRBJ2-3, with D unclear. CDR3 length: 14 residues. CDR1 is SGHTA, CDR2 FQGNSA, per germline. V was cut by 4 bases and J by 6 bases, with 14 bases left in between. DNA for the CDR3: TGTGCCAGCAGCTCGTACCCCTTAGTGGATACGCAGTATTTT. Protein product: CASSSYPLVDTQYF.

This sequence joins TRBV14 and TRBJ1-1; 8 nucleotides line up with TRBD1. The ends lost 4 bases at V and 12 bases at J; junction bases unmatched: 7. Germline V lookup: CDR1 SGHDN, CDR2 FVKESK. This CDR3 contains 12 residues. The CDR3 DNA reads TGTGCCAGCAGCCCGGACAGGGTAACGTCTTTCTTT. Encoded protein: CASSPDRVTSFF.

This chain links TRBV18 with TRBJ1-5; D is possibly TRBD1 (6 bases). Germline V gives CDR1 KGHSH, CDR2 LQKENI. This CDR3 region has 15 residues. V was shortened by 3 bases and J by 5 bases, with 14 bases between the two germline ends. The CDR3 DNA follows: TGTGCCAGCTCACCCGCCATTAACAGGGATCAGCCCCAGCATTTT. Its translation: CASSPAINRDQPQHF.

The chain links TRBV19 to TRBJ2-2, with D possibly TRBD1 on 6 matching bases. CDR3 length: 14 residues. From germline, CDR1 is LNHDA and CDR2 SQIVND (reference sequence). Deletions cut 7 bases from V and 2 bases from J, with 11 bases between. DNA for the CDR3: TGTGCCAGTATCGGACAGCCCAACACCGGGGAGCTGTTTTTT. It encodes CASIGQPNTGELFF.

The chain employs TRBV28 and TRBJ2-7; D not resolved. CDR3 length: 13 amino acids. Germline V gene data show CDR1 as MDHEN and CDR2 as SYDVKM. The germline V and J ends were trimmed by 4 bases and 3 bases, with 10 bases remaining between them. CDR3 sequence (DNA): TGTGCCAGCAGTTGGGCTGGCAGCTACGAGCAGTACTTC. It encodes CASSWAGSYEQYF.